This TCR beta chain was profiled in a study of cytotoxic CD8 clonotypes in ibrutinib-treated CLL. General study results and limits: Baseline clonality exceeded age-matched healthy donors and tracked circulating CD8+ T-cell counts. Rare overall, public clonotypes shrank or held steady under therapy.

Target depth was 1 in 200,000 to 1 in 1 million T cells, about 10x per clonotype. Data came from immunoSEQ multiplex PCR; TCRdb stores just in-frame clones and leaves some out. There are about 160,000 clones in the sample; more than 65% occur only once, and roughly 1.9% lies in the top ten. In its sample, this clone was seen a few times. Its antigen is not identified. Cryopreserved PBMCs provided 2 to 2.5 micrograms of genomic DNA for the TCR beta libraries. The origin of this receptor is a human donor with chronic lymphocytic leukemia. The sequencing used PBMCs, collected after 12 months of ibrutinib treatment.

CDR3 nucleotides: TGTGCCAGCAGCTTAGACCAGCTTAGGATCACTGAGCAGTTCTTC. It encodes CASSLDQLRITEQFF. The chain employs TRBV11-2 and TRBJ2-1; D gene uncertain. There are 15 residues in the CDR3. CDR1 and CDR2 from the germline V gene are SGHAT and FQNNGV. The V end was cut by 0 bases, the J end by 9 bases, with 15 bases between.